The next 22 T cell receptor beta chains were all read from a single sample in a study of ipilimumab plus nivolumab after autologous stem cell transplantation. Profiling relied on immunoSEQ multiplex PCR, and the TCRdb table lists in-frame clones only, not all of them. This table holds over 75,000 clones, 75% to 85% found once. This specimen consisted of PBMCs, obtained in a trial of ipilimumab plus nivolumab as post-transplant consolidation. The receptors here all came from a male donor with diffuse large B-cell lymphoma.

This chain joins TRBV10-1 and TRBJ1-4, with 8 bases aligning to TRBD1. The ends lost 10 bases at V and 7 bases at J; junction bases unmatched: 8. This CDR3 region has 13 residues. In germline, CDR1 is WNHNN, CDR2 SYGVQD (reference sequence). The CDR3 DNA follows: TGCGCCAAACCTACAGGGGGATCTGAAAAACTGTTTTTT. Translating it yields CAKPTGGSEKLFF.

The chain is built from TRBV7-2 and TRBJ2-7, with D hard to call. The V and J ends lost 0 bases and 3 bases respectively, with 6 bases between them. Germline CDR1 and CDR2: SGHTA and FQGNSA. This CDR3 comprises 13 residues. The DNA for the CDR3 is TGTGCCAGCAGCTTAGCGAATCGCTACGAGCAGTACTTC. Its protein is CASSLANRYEQYF.

This chain connects TRBV7-6 to TRBJ2-7; possibly TRBD1 for D (6 bases). The germline CDR1 and CDR2 sequences are SGHVS and FNYEAQ. The CDR3 sequence is 16 residues long. V gave up 2 bases and J gave up 2 bases, with 16 bases separating them. Written as DNA, the CDR3 is TGTGCCAGCAGCTTATCCCCAACCGGGACAACCTACGAGCAGTACTTC. Translated: CASSLSPTGTTYEQYF. Full variable domain (missing parts from reference TRBV7-6 and TRBJ2-7): GAGVSQSPRYKVTKRGQDVALRCDPISGHVSLYWYRQALGQGPEFLTYFNYEAQQDKSGLPNDRFSAERPEGSISTLTIQRTEQRDSAMYRCASSLSPTGTTYEQYFGPGTRLTVT.

The gene calls are TRBV6-6 and TRBJ1-5; tentative D call: TRBD1 (6 bases). CDR3 length: 15 residues. V was trimmed by 7 bases and J by 4 bases, leaving 17 bases between them. From germline, CDR1 is MNHNY and CDR2 SVGAGI (reference sequence). This CDR3 reads CASTIGGGGNQPQHF. The CDR3 DNA reads as TGTGCCAGCACAATAGGGGGTGGGGGAAATCAGCCCCAGCATTTT.

The V gene is TRBV18, the J gene TRBJ1-1; TRBD1 agrees at 7 bases. The length of the CDR3 is 17 residues. V gave up 4 bases and J gave up 4 bases; unmatched junction bases: 15. Germline V gene sequence: CDR1 KGHSH, CDR2 LQKENI. CDR3 bases: TGTGCCAGCTCACTGAAAGGACAGGCCATGGGGGGCACTGAAGCTTTCTTT. Protein product: CASSLKGQAMGGTEAFF.

CDR3 region: CASSSQFGVAFF. CDR3 DNA: TGTGCCAGCAGCTCCCAGTTCGGGGTGGCTTTCTTT. This rearrangement joins TRBV7-2 to TRBJ1-1; no firm D call. The CDR3 length is 12 residues. The germline V gene has CDR1 SGHTA and CDR2 FQGNSA. Deletions cut 4 bases from V and 11 bases from J, with 14 bases between.

The V and J genes are TRBV18 and TRBJ2-6; 8 bases are shared with TRBD1. From germline, CDR1 is KGHSH and CDR2 LQKENI. With 3 bases clipped from V and 3 bases from J, the junction kept 10 bases outside the gene matches. CDR3 length: 18 amino acids. The CDR3 DNA reads TGTGCCAGCTCACCGAGCATCCAGGGGGCGAATGGGGCCAACGTCCTGACTTTC. Its protein is CASSPSIQGANGANVLTF.

The rearrangement uses TRBV6-5 and TRBJ2-3; no firm D call. V shed 6 bases and J shed 5 bases, with 9 bases lying between them. The CDR3 consists of 12 residues. Germline V gene sequence: CDR1 MNHEY, CDR2 SVGAGI. CDR3 protein: CASRRSGDTQYF. The CDR3 nucleotides are TGTGCCAGCAGACGGTCAGGAGATACGCAGTATTTT.

The chain uses TRBV6-4 and TRBJ2-1; D is unresolved. The CDR3 sequence is 14 residues long. Between the trimmed V and J ends, which lost 6 bases and 6 bases, there was a span of 15 bases. Germline V gene lookup returns CDR1 MRHNA and CDR2 SNTAGT. CDR3 DNA sequence: TGTGCCAGCAGCACGCAGCTCGGTGGCAATGAGCAGTTCTTC. Translation: CASSTQLGGNEQFF.

The chain recombines TRBV7-8 with TRBJ1-6; 8 nucleotides agree with TRBD1. CDR1 and CDR2 from the germline V gene are SGHVS and FQNEAQ. V shed 1 base and J 9 bases; nucleotides not matched to a gene: 2. This CDR3 spans 14 amino acids. The CDR3 is CASSLGTGPSPLHF. The CDR3 DNA sequence: TGTGCCAGCAGCTTAGGGACAGGGCCTTCACCCCTCCACTTT.

The chain links TRBV4-1 to TRBJ1-3; 7 bases align to TRBD1. The CDR3 is 17 residues long. Germline V CDR1 and CDR2: MGHRA, YSYEKL. V was pared by 2 bases and J by 0 bases, with 7 bases of the junction left unmatched. The CDR3 spells CASSQRDSTYSGNTIYF. In nucleotides, the CDR3 is TGCGCCAGCAGCCAAAGGGACAGCACGTACTCTGGAAACACCATATATTTT.

This clone was seen once. The rearrangement uses TRBV5-1 and TRBJ1-5; D call uncertain. The CDR3 loop spans 14 amino acids. From germline, CDR1 is SGHRS and CDR2 YFSETQ. V shed 0 bases and J shed 6 bases, with 10 bases lying between them. CDR3 sequence: CASSLDSGGQPQHF. CDR3 DNA: TGCGCCAGCAGCTTGGATTCGGGCGGTCAGCCCCAGCATTTT.

The gene calls are TRBV6-5 and TRBJ2-7, with TRBD1 matching 9 bases. This CDR3 is built from 14 residues. V shed 6 bases and J 2 bases; nucleotides not matched to a gene: 5. The V gene's germline CDR1 is MNHEY and CDR2 SVGAGI. As DNA, the CDR3 is TGTGCCAGCAGACAGACAGGGGGGGCCTACGAGCAGTACTTC. Its protein product is CASRQTGGAYEQYF.

This chain links TRBV19 with TRBJ2-3, with D hard to call. Germline values: CDR1 LNHDA, CDR2 SQIVND (reference sequence). This CDR3 is 13 amino acids long. Trimming stripped 1 base from V and 10 bases from J, with 12 bases between. CDR3 sequence (DNA): TGTGCCAGTAGTATAGCGGCCATACCTCCGCAGTATTTT. Translation: CASSIAAIPPQYF.

The rearrangement joins TRBV19 to TRBJ2-7; D not certain. The V end lost 5 bases, the J end lost 1 base, and 15 bases lay between the germline ends. Looked up from germline, CDR1 is LNHDA and CDR2 is SQIVND (reference sequence). The CDR3 is 15 residues long. The CDR3 protein is CASSLAPQTSYEQYF. The CDR3 nucleotides read TGTGCCAGTAGTCTGGCCCCTCAAACGTCCTACGAGCAGTACTTC.

V is TRBV7-2 and J is TRBJ2-1; no firm D call. Germline CDR1 and CDR2: SGHTA and FQGNSA. The V and J ends lost 3 bases and 8 bases respectively, with 8 bases between them. The CDR3 is 12 residues long. The CDR3 DNA reads as TGTGCCAGCAGCTTCGCGGTGGATGAGCAGTTCTTC. Encoded protein: CASSFAVDEQFF.

The J gene is TRBJ1-4, the V gene TRBV2; 7 bases fit TRBD1. This CDR3 contains 14 residues. V trimming: 7 bases; J trimming: 5 bases; junction bases outside the gene matches: 7. CDR1 is SNHLY and CDR2 is FYNNEI in the germline V gene. The chain's CDR3 is CASKGQPSNEKLFF. The DNA of the CDR3 is TGTGCCAGCAAGGGACAGCCTTCAAATGAAAAACTGTTTTTT.

The chain is built from TRBV6-4 and TRBJ1-1; D is perhaps TRBD1 (6 bases). The germline V gene has CDR1 MRHNA and CDR2 SNTAGT. The ends were cut back, 4 bases at V and 1 base at J, with 7 bases in the middle. The CDR3 covers 13 residues. The CDR3 DNA is TGTGCCAGCAGTGCGGGACAGAACACTGAAGCTTTCTTT. This gives the protein CASSAGQNTEAFF.

This sequence joins TRBV11-3 and TRBJ2-1; 9 bases line up with TRBD2. CDR3 length: 15 amino acids. The J segment lost 5 bases and the V segment lost 1 base, leaving 3 bases of the junction unmatched. In germline, CDR1 is SGHNT, CDR2 YENEEA. The CDR3 is CASSLGTSVNNEQFF. In nucleotides, the CDR3 is TGTGCCAGCAGCTTAGGGACTAGCGTGAACAATGAGCAGTTCTTC. The full variable domain, with the rest looked up from reference TRBV11-3 and TRBJ2-1, is EAGVVQSPRYKIIEKKQPVAFWCNPISGHNTLYWYLQNLGQGPELLIRYENEEAVDDSQLPKDRFSAERLKGVDSTLKIQPAELGDSAVYLCASSLGTSVNNEQFFGPGTRLTVL.

This chain connects TRBV2 to TRBJ1-2; possible D gene TRBD1, 6 bases. Trimming left V 2 bases short and J 3 bases short, with 7 bases between. Germline lookup yields CDR1 SNHLY and CDR2 FYNNEI. The CDR3 has 13 residues. CDR3 in DNA: TGTGCCAGCAGTGAATCAGGGGACTATGGCTACACCTTC. The encoded protein is CASSESGDYGYTF.

The genes are TRBV4-3 and TRBJ2-2; D possibly corresponds to TRBD2 (5 bases). Per the germline V gene, CDR1 is LGHNA and CDR2 is YSLEER. The V and J ends lost 0 bases and 11 bases respectively, with 10 bases between them. The length of the CDR3 is 13 residues. This chain's CDR3 is CASSQDRRTELFF. For the CDR3, the DNA is TGCGCCAGCAGCCAAGATAGGAGGACTGAGCTGTTTTTT.

About this clone: The junction departs from the called germline gene at one end, perhaps through a read error. The V call is TRBV6-6, the J call TRBJ1-2; D unclear. Germline CDR1 reads MNHNY; CDR2 reads SVGAGI (reference sequence). The CDR3 runs 12 residues. CDR3 sequence: CASSDSNYGYTF. CDR3 nucleotides: TGTGCCAGCAGTGACTCTAACTATGGCTACACCTTC.